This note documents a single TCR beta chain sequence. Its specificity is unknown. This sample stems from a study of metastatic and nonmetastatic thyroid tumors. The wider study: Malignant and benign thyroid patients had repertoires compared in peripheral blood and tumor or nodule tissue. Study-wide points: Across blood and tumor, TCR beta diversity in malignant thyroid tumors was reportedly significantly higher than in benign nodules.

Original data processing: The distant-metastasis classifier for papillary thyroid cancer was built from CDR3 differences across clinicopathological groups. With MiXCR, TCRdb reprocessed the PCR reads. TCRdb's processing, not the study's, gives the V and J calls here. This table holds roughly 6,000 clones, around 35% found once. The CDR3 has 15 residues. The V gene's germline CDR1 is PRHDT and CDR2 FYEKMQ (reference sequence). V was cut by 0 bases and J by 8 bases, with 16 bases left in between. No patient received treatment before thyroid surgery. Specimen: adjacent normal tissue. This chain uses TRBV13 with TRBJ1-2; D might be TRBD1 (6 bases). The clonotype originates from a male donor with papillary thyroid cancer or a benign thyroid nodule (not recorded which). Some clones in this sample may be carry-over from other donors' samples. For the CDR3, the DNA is TGTGCCAGCAGCTTAGGGGGGGCACAATCGCGGGGCTACACCTTC. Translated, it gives CASSLGGAQSRGYTF.